Given below is one TCR beta chain in context. TCRdb's copy holds only in-frame clones and misses some; the assay was immunoSEQ multiplex PCR. This repertoire shows roughly 120,000 clones, 90% found once; its top ten account for 4.4%. This sample stems from a study of control samples from healthy donors and cancer patients. Trimming cost V 2 bases and J 4 bases, with 8 bases left between them. The CDR3 has 13 residues. CDR1 and CDR2 (germline): SGHVS, FQNEAQ. The source material was blood. The TCR was taken from a human donor in good health. The donor label of this sample is uncertain. The chain recombines TRBV7-8 with TRBJ1-1; no reliable D call. The CDR3 DNA reads TGTGCCAGCAGCTTAACCGGAGGCACTGAAGCTTTCTTT. It encodes CASSLTGGTEAFF.